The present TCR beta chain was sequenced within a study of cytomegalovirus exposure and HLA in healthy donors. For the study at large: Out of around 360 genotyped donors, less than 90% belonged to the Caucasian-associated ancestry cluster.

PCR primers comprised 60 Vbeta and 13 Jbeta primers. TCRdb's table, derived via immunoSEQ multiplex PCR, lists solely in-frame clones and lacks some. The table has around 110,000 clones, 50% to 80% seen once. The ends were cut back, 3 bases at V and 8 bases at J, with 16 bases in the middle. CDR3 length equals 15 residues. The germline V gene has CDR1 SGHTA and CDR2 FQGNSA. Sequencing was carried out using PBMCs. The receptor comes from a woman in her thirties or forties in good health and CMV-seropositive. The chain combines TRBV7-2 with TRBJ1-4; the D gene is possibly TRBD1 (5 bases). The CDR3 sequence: CASSFGSRGGEKLFF. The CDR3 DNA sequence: TGTGCCAGCAGCTTCGGCTCTCGGGGGGGAGAAAAACTGTTTTTT.